The subject of this entry is one T cell receptor beta chain. The data were obtained in a study of T cell responses to AZD1222 COVID-19 vaccine. The repertoire was sequenced with immunoSEQ multiplex PCR; TCRdb's copy has only in-frame clones and lacks some. The data show 100,000 or so clones, 75% to 95% seen once. This CDR3 is 13 amino acids long. The V end was cut by 7 bases, the J end by 1 base, with 10 bases between. CDR1 is LNHDA and CDR2 is SQIVND in the germline V gene (reference sequence). This clonotype originated in an adult in good health. The source was peripheral blood, collected on day 0 of AZD1222 vaccination. The chain employs TRBV19 and TRBJ1-2; tentative D call: TRBD1 (6 bases). The CDR3 DNA reads TGTGCCAGTAAACAGGACAGTAACTATGGCTACACCTTC. Translating it yields CASKQDSNYGYTF.